The clone carrying this T cell receptor (beta chain) came up a few times. Its cognate antigen is unknown. The ends were cut back, 6 bases at V and 2 bases at J, with 17 bases in the middle. From germline, CDR1 is MNHEY and CDR2 SMNVEV (reference sequence). The length of the CDR3 is 15 residues. Expressed TCRB transcripts were sequenced, since all the RNA that had been isolated was reverse transcribed. The repertoire was sequenced with immunoSEQ multiplex PCR; TCRdb's copy has only in-frame clones and lacks some. The table shows more than 150,000 clones, with around an eighth occurring only once. The data originate from a study of beta chain features in type 1 diabetes. The wider study: All samples yielded over 95,000,000 examined sorted cells. Study-level points and caveats: For patients, the naive, central memory and Treg TCRB repertoires appeared more alike than for healthy donors. Moderate yet significant TCRB CDR3 shortening was seen in Type 1 diabetes patients in all four CD4+ subsets.

This chain links TRBV27 with TRBJ2-7, with D possibly matching TRBD1 (6 bases). The sequenced material came from central memory CD4+ T cells from blood. This sequence was found in a woman aged 18-35 years in good health. The CDR3 nucleotides read TGTGCCAGCAGCCTTACTGGGGGCCACACCTACGAGCAGTACTTC. Its protein product is CASSLTGGHTYEQYF.